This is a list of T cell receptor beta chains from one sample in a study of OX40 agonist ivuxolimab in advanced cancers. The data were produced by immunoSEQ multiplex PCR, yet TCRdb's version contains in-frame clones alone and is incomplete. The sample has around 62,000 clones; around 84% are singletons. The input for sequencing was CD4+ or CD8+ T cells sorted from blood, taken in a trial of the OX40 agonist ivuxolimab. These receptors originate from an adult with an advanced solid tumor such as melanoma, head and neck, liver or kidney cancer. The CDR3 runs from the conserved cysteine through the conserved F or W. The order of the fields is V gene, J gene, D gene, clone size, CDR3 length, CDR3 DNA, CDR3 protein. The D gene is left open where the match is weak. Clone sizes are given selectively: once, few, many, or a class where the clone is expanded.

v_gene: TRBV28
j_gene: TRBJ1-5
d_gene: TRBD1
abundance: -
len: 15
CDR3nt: TGTGCCAGCCAACTAGACAGGGGCGGAATTCGGCCCCAGCATTTT
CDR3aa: CASQLDRGGIRPQHF

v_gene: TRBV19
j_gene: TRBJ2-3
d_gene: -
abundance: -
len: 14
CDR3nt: TGTGCCAGTAGCCCCCGTGCCAGAGCTGATACGCAGTATTTT
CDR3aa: CASSPRARADTQYF

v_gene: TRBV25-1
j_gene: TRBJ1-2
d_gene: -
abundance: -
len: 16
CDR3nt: TGTGCCAGCAGTGAACACGGCGGGTTGGGGGACTATGGCTACACCTTC
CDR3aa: CASSEHGGLGDYGYTF

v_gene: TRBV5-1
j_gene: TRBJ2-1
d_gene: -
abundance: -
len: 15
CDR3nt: TGCGCCAGCAGCTTGGCTCCGGGAGTAGAGAATGAGCAGTTCTTC
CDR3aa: CASSLAPGVENEQFF

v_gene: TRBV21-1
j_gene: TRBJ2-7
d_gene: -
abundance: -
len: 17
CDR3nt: TGTGCCAGCAGCAAAGGGAAGGGGGCGGAAAGAGTTTACGAGCAGTACTTC
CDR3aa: CASSKGKGAERVYEQYF

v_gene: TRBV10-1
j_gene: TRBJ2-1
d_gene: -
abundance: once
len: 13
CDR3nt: TGCGCCAGCAGTGGACCTTACTACAATGAGCAGTTCTTC
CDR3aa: CASSGPYYNEQFF

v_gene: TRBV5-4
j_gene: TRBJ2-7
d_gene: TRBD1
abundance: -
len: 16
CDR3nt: TGTGCCAGCAGCACGGGACAGTGGGGAAGCTCCTACGAGCAGTACTTC
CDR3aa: CASSTGQWGSSYEQYF

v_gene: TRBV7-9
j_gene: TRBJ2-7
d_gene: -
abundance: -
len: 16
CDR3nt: TGTGCCAGCAGCTCAACCGCCAGGGGGGGAGGATACGAGCAGTACTTC
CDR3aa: CASSSTARGGGYEQYF

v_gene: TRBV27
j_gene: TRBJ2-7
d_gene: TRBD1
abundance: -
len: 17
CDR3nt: TGTGCCAGCAGTTTTTTCCAACCGGGACAGGGAGACTACGAGCAGTACTTC
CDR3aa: CASSFFQPGQGDYEQYF

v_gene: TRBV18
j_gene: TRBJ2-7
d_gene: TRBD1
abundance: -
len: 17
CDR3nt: TGTGCCAGCTCACCACTTCGGTCCACAGGGGGTTTCAACGAGCAGTACTTC
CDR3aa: CASSPLRSTGGFNEQYF

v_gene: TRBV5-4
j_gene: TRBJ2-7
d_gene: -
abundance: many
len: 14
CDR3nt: TGTGCCAGCAGCTTGATGGCGGACAGCTACGAGCAGTACTTC
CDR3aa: CASSLMADSYEQYF

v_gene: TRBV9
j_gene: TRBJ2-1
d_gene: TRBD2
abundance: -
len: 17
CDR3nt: TGTGCCAGCAGCAAGGGAGGACTAGCTCGAGCGGACAATGAGCAGTTCTTC
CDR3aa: CASSKGGLARADNEQFF

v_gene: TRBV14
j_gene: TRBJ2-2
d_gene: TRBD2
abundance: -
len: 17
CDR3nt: TGTGCCAGCAGCCAAGGGCAAGCGGGAGGGCCTGGAGGGGAGCTGTTTTTT
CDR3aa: CASSQGQAGGPGGELFF

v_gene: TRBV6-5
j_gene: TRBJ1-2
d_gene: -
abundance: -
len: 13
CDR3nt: TGTGCCAGCAGTTACTCACAGGGCTCCGGCTACACCTTC
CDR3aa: CASSYSQGSGYTF

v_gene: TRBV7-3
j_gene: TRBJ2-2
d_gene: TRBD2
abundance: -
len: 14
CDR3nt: TGTGCCAGCAGCCCCGATCGGGGGGGCGGGGAGCTGTTTTTT
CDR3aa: CASSPDRGGGELFF

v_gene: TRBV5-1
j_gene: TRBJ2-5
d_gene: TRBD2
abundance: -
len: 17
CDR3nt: TGCGCCAGCAGCCTCTGGACTAGCGGGAGGAATAGAGAGACCCAGTACTTC
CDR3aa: CASSLWTSGRNRETQYF

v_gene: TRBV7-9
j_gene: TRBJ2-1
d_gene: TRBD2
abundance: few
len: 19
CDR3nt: TGTGCCAGCAGCTTAGTGGCGGGACTAGCGGGAGTATTTGCCAATGAGCAGTTCTTC
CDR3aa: CASSLVAGLAGVFANEQFF

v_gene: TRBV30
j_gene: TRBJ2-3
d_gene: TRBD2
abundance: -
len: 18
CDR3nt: TGTGCCTGGAGGCCTACTTGGGCTAGCGGGAGGCTCACAGATACGCAGTATTTT
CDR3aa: CAWRPTWASGRLTDTQYF

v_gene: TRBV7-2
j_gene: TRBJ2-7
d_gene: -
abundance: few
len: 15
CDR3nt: TGTGCCAGCAGCTTGCACGGGGGCGCCGAAAACGAGCAGTACTTC
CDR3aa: CASSLHGGAENEQYF

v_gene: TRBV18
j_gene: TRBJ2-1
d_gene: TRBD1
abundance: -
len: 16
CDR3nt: TGTGCCAGCTCACGCGGACAGGGGGTATCCTACAATGAGCAGTTCTTC
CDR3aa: CASSRGQGVSYNEQFF

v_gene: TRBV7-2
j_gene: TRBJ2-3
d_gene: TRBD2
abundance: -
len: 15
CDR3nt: TGTGCCAGCAGCTTAGACGGCGGGAGGGCAGATACGCAGTATTTT
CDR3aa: CASSLDGGRADTQYF

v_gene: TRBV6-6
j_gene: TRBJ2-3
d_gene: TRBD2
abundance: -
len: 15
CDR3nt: TGTGCCAGCAGGCGGACTAGCGGGGGAGACCATACGCAGTATTTT
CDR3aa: CASRRTSGGDHTQYF

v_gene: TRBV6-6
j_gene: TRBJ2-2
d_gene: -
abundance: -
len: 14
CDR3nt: TGTGCCAGCAGCTCCGGGGCGAACACCGGGGAGCTGTTTTTT
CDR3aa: CASSSGANTGELFF

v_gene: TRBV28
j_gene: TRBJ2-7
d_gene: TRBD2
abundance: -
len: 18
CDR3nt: TGTGCCAGCAGTTTACTCCGCCTGACTAGCGGGTCCTCCTACGAGCAGTACTTC
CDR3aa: CASSLLRLTSGSSYEQYF

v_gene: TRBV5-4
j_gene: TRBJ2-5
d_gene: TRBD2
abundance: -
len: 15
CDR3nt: TGTGCCAGCAGCCCGGGCGGCGGGGGACAAGAGACCCAGTACTTC
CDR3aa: CASSPGGGGQETQYF

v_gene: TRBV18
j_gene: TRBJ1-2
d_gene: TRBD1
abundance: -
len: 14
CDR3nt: TGTGCCAGCTCACCGGGACAGGGAGGCTATGGCTACACCTTC
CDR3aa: CASSPGQGGYGYTF

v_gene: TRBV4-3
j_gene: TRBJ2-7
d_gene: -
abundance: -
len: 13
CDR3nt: TGCGCCAGCAGCCAAGATCGACTAAACGAGCAGTACTTC
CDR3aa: CASSQDRLNEQYF

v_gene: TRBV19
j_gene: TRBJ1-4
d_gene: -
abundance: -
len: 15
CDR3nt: TGTGCCAGTAGTAAGGAGGGCCCGGCTAATGAAAAACTGTTTTTT
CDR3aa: CASSKEGPANEKLFF

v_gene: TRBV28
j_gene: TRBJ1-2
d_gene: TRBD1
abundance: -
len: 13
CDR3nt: TGTGCCAGCAGTTCACAGGGGCCTGGGGGCTACACCTTC
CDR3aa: CASSSQGPGGYTF

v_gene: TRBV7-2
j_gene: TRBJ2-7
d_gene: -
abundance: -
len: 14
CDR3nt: TGTGCCAGCAGCTTAGGAGACATTGGCGGCGAGCAGTACTTC
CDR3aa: CASSLGDIGGEQYF

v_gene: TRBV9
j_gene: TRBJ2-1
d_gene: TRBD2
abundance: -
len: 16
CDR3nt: TGTGCCAGCAGCGTAGGATTTAGCGGGAGGGCTCTTGAGCAGTTCTTC
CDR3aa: CASSVGFSGRALEQFF

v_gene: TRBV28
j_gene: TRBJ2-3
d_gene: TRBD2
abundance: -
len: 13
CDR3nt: TGTGCCAGCAGTTTCACTAGCGGGAGATTTACCTATTTT
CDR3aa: CASSFTSGRFTYF

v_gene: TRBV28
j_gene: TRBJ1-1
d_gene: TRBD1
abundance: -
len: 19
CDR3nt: TGTGCCAGCACCTTTTTTTCCATGGGACAGAGGACCAGGAACACTGAAGCTTTCTTT
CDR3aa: CASTFFSMGQRTRNTEAFF

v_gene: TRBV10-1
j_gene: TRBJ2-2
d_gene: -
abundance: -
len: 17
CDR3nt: TGCGCCAGCAGTGAGTCGAGGTTTGGGGGCGCGACCGGGGAGCTGTTTTTT
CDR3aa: CASSESRFGGATGELFF

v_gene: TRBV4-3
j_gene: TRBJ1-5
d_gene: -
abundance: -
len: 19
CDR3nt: TGCGCCAGCAGCCAAGATCCCTTGGTCGCAGGACTCAGCAATCAGCCCCAGCATTTT
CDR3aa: CASSQDPLVAGLSNQPQHF

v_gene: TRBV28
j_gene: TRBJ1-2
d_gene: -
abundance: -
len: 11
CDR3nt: TGTGCCAGCAGTTTCGCCTATGGCTACACCTTC
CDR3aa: CASSFAYGYTF

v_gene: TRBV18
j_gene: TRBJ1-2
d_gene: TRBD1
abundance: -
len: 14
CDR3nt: TGTGCCAGCTCACAGGGACAGCCCCTCTATGGCTACACCTTC
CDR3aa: CASSQGQPLYGYTF

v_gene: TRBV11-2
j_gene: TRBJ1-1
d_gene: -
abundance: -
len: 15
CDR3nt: TGTGCCAGCAGCTTAGTGGGCAGCTTATACACTGAAGCTTTCTTT
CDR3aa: CASSLVGSLYTEAFF

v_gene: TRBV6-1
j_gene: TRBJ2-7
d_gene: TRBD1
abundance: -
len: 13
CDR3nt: TGTGCCAGCAGTGACCGGACAGGTTACGAGCAGTACTTC
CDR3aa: CASSDRTGYEQYF

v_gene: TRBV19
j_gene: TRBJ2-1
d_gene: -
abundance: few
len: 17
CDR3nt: TGTGCCAGTAGGGGTCCTGGGACGGCTAGAACCTACAATGAGCAGTTCTTC
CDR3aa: CASRGPGTARTYNEQFF

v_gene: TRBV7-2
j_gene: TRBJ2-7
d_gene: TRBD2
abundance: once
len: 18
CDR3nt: TGTGCCAGCAGCCACTATAAACCCGGGACTAGCGGGAATCGGGAGCAGTACTTC
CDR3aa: CASSHYKPGTSGNREQYF

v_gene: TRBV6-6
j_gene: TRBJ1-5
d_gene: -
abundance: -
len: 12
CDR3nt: TGTGCCAGCAGACAAGACAATCAGCCCCAGCATTTT
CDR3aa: CASRQDNQPQHF

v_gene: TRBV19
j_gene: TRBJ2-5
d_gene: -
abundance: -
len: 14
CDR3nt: TGTGCCAGTAGTATGGGACGGTACCAAGAGACCCAGTACTTC
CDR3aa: CASSMGRYQETQYF

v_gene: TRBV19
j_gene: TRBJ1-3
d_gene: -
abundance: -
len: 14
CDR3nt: TGTGCCAGTACTCATCGGGGTTCTGGAAACACCATATATTTT
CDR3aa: CASTHRGSGNTIYF

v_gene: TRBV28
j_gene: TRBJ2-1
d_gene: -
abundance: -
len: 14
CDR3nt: TGTGCCAGCAGACCAGACTCCAGGGGAAATGAGCAGTTCTTC
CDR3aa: CASRPDSRGNEQFF

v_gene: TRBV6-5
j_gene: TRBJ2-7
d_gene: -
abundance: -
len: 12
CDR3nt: TGTGCCAGCAGTCCCGGGCGCTACGAGCAGTACTTC
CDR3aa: CASSPGRYEQYF

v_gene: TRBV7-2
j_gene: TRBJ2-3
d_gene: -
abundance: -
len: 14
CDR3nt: TGTGCCAGCAGCTTGGCGGGATACACAGATACGCAGTATTTT
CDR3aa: CASSLAGYTDTQYF

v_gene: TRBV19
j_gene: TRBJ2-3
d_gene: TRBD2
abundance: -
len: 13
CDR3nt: TGTGCCAGTAGTCGCGGGAGGGTGGATACGCAGTATTTT
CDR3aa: CASSRGRVDTQYF

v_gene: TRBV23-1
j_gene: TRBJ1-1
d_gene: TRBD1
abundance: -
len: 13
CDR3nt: TGCGCCAGCTATTGGGACAGGAACACTGAAGCTTTCTTT
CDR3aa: CASYWDRNTEAFF

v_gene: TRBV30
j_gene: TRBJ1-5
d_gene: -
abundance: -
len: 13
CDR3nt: TGTGCCTGGAGTGTAGGTAGCAATCAGCCCCAGCATTTT
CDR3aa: CAWSVGSNQPQHF

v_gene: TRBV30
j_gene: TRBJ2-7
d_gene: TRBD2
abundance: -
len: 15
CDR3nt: TGTGCCTGGAGTCCCCCGGGAAGCGGGACCTACGAGCAGTACTTC
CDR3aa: CAWSPPGSGTYEQYF

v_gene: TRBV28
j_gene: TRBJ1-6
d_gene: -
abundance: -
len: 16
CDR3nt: TGTGCCAGCACCCCTGCCGGGGGAGCCTATAATTCACCCCTCCACTTT
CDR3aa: CASTPAGGAYNSPLHF

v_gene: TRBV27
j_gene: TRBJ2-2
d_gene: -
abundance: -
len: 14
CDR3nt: TGTGCCAGCAGCCTTATACAGGGTAGCGGGGAGCTGTTTTTT
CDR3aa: CASSLIQGSGELFF

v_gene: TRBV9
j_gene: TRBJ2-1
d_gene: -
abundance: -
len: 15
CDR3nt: TGTGCCAGCAGCGTAAGGGGGAGCTCCTACAATGAGCAGTTCTTC
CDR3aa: CASSVRGSSYNEQFF

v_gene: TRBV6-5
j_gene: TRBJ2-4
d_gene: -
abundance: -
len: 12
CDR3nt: TGTGCCAGCAGCCCCTCCCGCAACATTCAGTACTTC
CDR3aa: CASSPSRNIQYF

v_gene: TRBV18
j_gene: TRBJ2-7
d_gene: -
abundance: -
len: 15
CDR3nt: TGTGCCAGCTCTGATCGAGACAGACGTACCTACGAGCAGTACTTC
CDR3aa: CASSDRDRRTYEQYF

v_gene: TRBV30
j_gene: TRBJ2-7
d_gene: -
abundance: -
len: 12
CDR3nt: TGTGCCTGGAGTGTACCCAGATACGAGCAGTACTTC
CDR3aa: CAWSVPRYEQYF